The 9 T cell receptor beta chains presented below share a single source sample, sequenced in a study of cytomegalovirus exposure and HLA in healthy donors. A multiplex PCR was run with 60 Vbeta primers and 13 Jbeta primers. Profiling relied on immunoSEQ multiplex PCR, and the TCRdb table lists in-frame clones only, not all of them. The data contain some 140,000 clones, 60% to 85% of them singletons. Sequenced: PBMCs. Receptors were obtained from a female donor in good health and CMV-seropositive.

The chain links TRBV27 to TRBJ1-2; 7 bases align to TRBD1. CDR3 length: 15 amino acids. J gave up 4 bases and V 0 bases, and 5 bases lay outside the gene matches. Germline V lookup: CDR1 MNHEY, CDR2 SMNVEV (reference sequence). CDR3 DNA sequence: TGTGCCAGCAGTTTATCCTCAGGGGGGACCTATGGCTACACCTTC. Its translation is CASSLSSGGTYGYTF.

The rearrangement joins TRBV6-5 to TRBJ1-6; tentatively, D is TRBD1 (5 bases). This CDR3 is 13 amino acids long. Trimming removed 6 bases from V and 8 bases from J, with 11 bases in between. The V gene's germline CDR1 is MNHEY and CDR2 SVGAGI. The CDR3 spells CASRQEQYSPLHF. CDR3 DNA sequence: TGTGCCAGCAGACAGGAGCAATATTCACCCCTCCACTTT.

The chain links TRBV7-9 to TRBJ2-5; 9 nucleotides agree with TRBD2. After removal of 1 base from V and 1 base from J, the junction contained 4 bases not matched to a gene. This CDR3 region has 16 residues. Germline loops: CDR1 SEHNR, CDR2 FQNEAQ (reference sequence). The CDR3 spells CASSLGGSGGQETQYF. The CDR3 DNA follows: TGTGCCAGCAGCTTAGGGGGTAGCGGGGGCCAAGAGACCCAGTACTTC.

The chain combines TRBV10-3 with TRBJ1-4; 10 positions match TRBD1. Per germline, CDR1 ENHRY and CDR2 SYGVKD. The CDR3 runs 15 residues. J was trimmed by 2 bases and V by 5 bases; bases with no gene match: 2. CDR3 coding DNA: TGTGCCATCAGTCCGGACAGGGGGACTAATGAAAAACTGTTTTTT. Protein sequence: CAISPDRGTNEKLFF.

This chain joins TRBV30 and TRBJ1-6; 11 bases agree with TRBD1. The V gene end was trimmed by 5 bases and the J gene end by 6 bases; junction bases not matched to a gene: 6. Germline V CDR1 and CDR2: GTSNPN, SVGIG (reference sequence). CDR3 length: 15 residues. The CDR3 nucleotides are TGTGCCTGGGTCGGGACAGGGGGACGTAATTCACCCCTCCACTTT. This encodes CAWVGTGGRNSPLHF.

The CDR3 is CASSRRQGQWEQYF. DNA for the CDR3: TGTGCCAGCAGTCGTAGACAGGGGCAGTGGGAGCAGTACTTC. The genes are TRBV7-2 and TRBJ2-7, with 8 bases aligning to TRBD1. The CDR3 loop spans 14 amino acids. With 6 bases clipped from V and 7 bases from J, the junction kept 11 bases outside the gene matches. Germline-derived CDR1 and CDR2 are SGHTA and FQGNSA.

The V call is TRBV7-2, the J call TRBJ2-1, with TRBD2 matching 8 bases. CDR1 is SGHTA, CDR2 FQGNSA, per germline. Unmatched junction bases numbered 9, after V lost 7 bases and J lost 4 bases. There are 15 residues in the CDR3. CDR3 DNA: TGTGCCAGCACCCTCGATAGCGGGGTATACAATGAGCAGTTCTTC. Protein: CASTLDSGVYNEQFF.

Concerning this clone: Other DNA sequences in the sample encode the same CDR3. The chain has TRBV6-1 and TRBJ1-5; D call uncertain. V was clipped by 0 bases and J by 7 bases, with 10 bases between them. The CDR3 runs 14 residues. Per germline, CDR1 MNHNS and CDR2 SASEGT. DNA of the CDR3: TGTGCCAGCAGTGAAGCCCTGGCCTCACAGCCCCAGCATTTT. Its protein product is CASSEALASQPQHF.

This chain joins TRBV2 and TRBJ1-6; perhaps TRBD1 as D (5 bases). Deletions cut 1 base from V and 6 bases from J, with 10 bases between. CDR1 is SNHLY, CDR2 FYNNEI, per germline. The CDR3 is 15 residues long. The CDR3, as DNA: TGTGCCAGCAGTGAAGTTGGGGCAGGTAATTCACCCCTCCACTTT. This translates into CASSEVGAGNSPLHF. The variable domain in full, completed from reference TRBV2 and TRBJ1-6, reads EPEVTQTPSHQVTQMGQEVILRCVPISNHLYFYWYRQILGQKVEFLVSFYNNEISEKSEIFDDQFSVERPDGSNFTLKIRSTKLEDSAMYFCASSEVGAGNSPLHFGNGTRLTVT.